The source of this T cell receptor (beta chain) is a study of T cells after yellow fever vaccination (dated by TCRdb to the late 2010s). Regarding the research as a whole: The SMART-Seq v4 Ultra Low Input RNA kit was used to prepare libraries from fractions with low cell numbers. Blood was drawn at multiple timepoints before and after primary and secondary immunization, with bulk PBMC replicates and cell subsets isolated. To follow T-cell clones before and after primary and booster YFV17D yellow fever vaccination, bulk TCR alpha and beta repertoires were sequenced over time. Two healthy male donors, one aged 18 to 30 and one aged 30 to 40 years, were included in the cohort.

Sequencing used an Illumina NovaSeq 6000. Synthesis of TCR cDNA relied on 5'RACE template switching, a step that introduced a universal primer site along with unique molecular identifiers. Priming for cDNA synthesis came from both the TCR alpha and TCR beta constant segments. Library amplification involved two PCR steps, and the second step added sample barcodes and sequencing adapters. Libraries were sequenced on Illumina HiSeq 2500 (2x100 bp) or NovaSeq (2x150 bp). The study's own analysis went as follows. MIGEC handled demultiplexing of reads and collapsing into UMI consensus sequences, while MiXCR performed V(D)J alignment. Clonotypes responding to the vaccine were identified with edgeR on replicate PBMC samples, with the criteria of FDR below 0.01 and a log2 fold change above 5 up to day 15. Each bulk clonotype received a CD4 or CD8 identity based on whether the sequenced CD4 or CD8 repertoire contained that clonotype at higher abundance. The raw public data were reprocessed by TCRdb itself: fastp quality trimming at Q25, MiXCR clonotype calling, in-frame beta chains only. Every CDR3 protein is listed once, alongside the most common genes and DNA of its rows. The V and J calls follow TCRdb's processing rather than the paper's. This sample lists 300,000 to 350,000 distinct CDR3 sequences; 3.5% to 4.5% were detected once. Around 24% of the sample is in the top ten clones.

With respect to this clonotype: What this receptor recognizes is not known. Qualities for individual bases were not recorded, and no much larger clone is one base off.

This specimen's treatment or condition label, per the study, means: live attenuated yellow fever vaccine strain. At each blood-draw timepoint, two biological replicates of bulk PBMCs were obtained. PBMCs were isolated from peripheral blood using a standard Ficoll-Paque protocol. RNA was extracted with TriZol from bulk PBMCs, CD4 and CD8 fractions, and dextramer-positive and dextramer-negative fractions. Overall study outcomes, separate from this receptor: Because abundant contaminating clonotypes from the bulk population could be contained in FACS-sorted repertoires, computational filtering was required. The secondary T-cell response was found to be weaker but faster than the primary response, with a peak reached on day 5 rather than on day 15. A small fraction of clonotypes showed up in both the CD4 and CD8 compartments, probably as a result of convergent recombination. The study included only two donors, which limits how far the findings can be generalized. After the booster, most clones that had expanded after primary vaccination were detected again (roughly 96% of CD4 and around nine tenths of CD8), suggesting broad maintenance of memory.

From the germline V gene, CDR1 is SGDLS and CDR2 is YYNGEE. The cysteine opens and the phenylalanine closes a CDR3 of 16 amino acids. Only the CDR3 region is kept as DNA, spanning 48 bases read in frame from base 1. After removal of 4 bases from V and 5 bases from J, the junction retains 12 bases not matched to a gene. Sequencing was performed on PBMCs, taken 5 days after the yellow fever booster vaccination. This sequence was found in a man between 18 and 29 years old who received the YFV17D yellow fever vaccine. The rearrangement joined TRBV9 to TRBJ2-5, and 9 junctional nucleotides match TRBD2. The CDR3 here reads CASSSFGSGGSETQYF. The nucleotides read TGTGCCAGCAGCTCTTTTGGAAGCGGGGGGTCGGAGACCCAGTACTTC.